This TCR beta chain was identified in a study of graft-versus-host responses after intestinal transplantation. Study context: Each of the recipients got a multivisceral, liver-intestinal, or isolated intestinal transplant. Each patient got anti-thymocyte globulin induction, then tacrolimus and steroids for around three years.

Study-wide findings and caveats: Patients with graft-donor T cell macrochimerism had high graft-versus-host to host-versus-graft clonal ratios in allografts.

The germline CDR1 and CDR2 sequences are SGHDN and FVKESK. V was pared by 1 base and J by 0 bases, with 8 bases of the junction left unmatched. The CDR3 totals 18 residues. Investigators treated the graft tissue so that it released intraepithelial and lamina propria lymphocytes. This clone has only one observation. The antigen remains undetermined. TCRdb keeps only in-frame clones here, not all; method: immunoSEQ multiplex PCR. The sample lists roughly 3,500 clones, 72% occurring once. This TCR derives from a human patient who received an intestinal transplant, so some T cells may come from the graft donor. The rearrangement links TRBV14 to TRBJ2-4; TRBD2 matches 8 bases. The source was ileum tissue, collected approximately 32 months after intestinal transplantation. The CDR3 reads CASSQGWGLAGAKNIQYF. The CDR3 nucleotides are TGTGCCAGCAGCCAAGGATGGGGTCTAGCGGGAGCCAAAAACATTCAGTACTTC.